The 16 T cell receptor beta chains in this list originate from one sample, sequenced in a study of Ad26.COV2.S vaccination and SARS-CoV-2 variants. The method was immunoSEQ multiplex PCR; TCRdb's version includes in-frame clones alone and lacks a portion of them. The sample consists of hundreds of thousands of clones, approximately 86% of them appearing once. Treatment defined: some 20 received Ad26.COV2.S at low or high dose, single or two shots; about 5 received placebo; per-sample allocation not given. Specimens were obtained on day 63 following the first vaccine or placebo injection. This specimen was peripheral blood, taken in a trial of Ad26.COV2.S vaccine versus placebo. These receptors were collected from a person between 18 and 65 years old who received the Ad26.COV2.S COVID-19 vaccine or a placebo.

The J gene is TRBJ2-2, the V gene TRBV9; D is ambiguous. In germline, CDR1 is SGDLS, CDR2 YYNGEE. The V and J ends lost 0 bases and 6 bases respectively, with 15 bases between them. CDR3 length: 16 residues. The CDR3 nucleotides are TGTGCCAGCAGCGTAGGAGGCCTAGAAAGGGCCGGGGAGCTGTTTTTT. This encodes CASSVGGLERAGELFF.

The V and J genes are TRBV3-1 (or the pseudogene TRBV3-2) and TRBJ2-5; TRBD2 agrees at 11 bases. Germline CDR1 and CDR2: LGHDT and YNNKEL (reference sequence). The V segment lost 1 base and the J segment 5 bases; nucleotides outside the gene matches: 0. The length of the CDR3 is 14 residues. The CDR3, as DNA: TGTGCCAGCAGCCAAGCTAGCGGGGGGGAGACCCAGTACTTC. Translating gives CASSQASGGETQYF.

This chain links TRBV10-3 with TRBJ1-1; a possible D gene is TRBD1 (5 bases). V lost 0 bases, J lost 1 base, and 12 bases lay in between. The CDR3 is 16 residues long. In germline, CDR1 is ENHRY, CDR2 SYGVKD. The CDR3, as DNA: TGTGCCATCAGTGAGTCGGTGGGACGGGAGAACACTGAAGCTTTCTTT. Translated: CAISESVGRENTEAFF.

The chain combines TRBV28 with TRBJ1-5; D is unclear. This CDR3 is 15 amino acids long. Trimming stripped 7 bases from V and 0 bases from J, with 13 bases between. From germline, CDR1 is MDHEN and CDR2 SYDVKM. In DNA, the CDR3 is TGTGCCAGCAATAATCGGGGTTATAGCAATCAGCCCCAGCATTTT. Residues: CASNNRGYSNQPQHF.

This chain's CDR3 is CASSPLLAGEETQYF. CDR3 coding DNA: TGTGCCAGCAGTCCATTACTAGCGGGGGAAGAGACCCAGTACTTC. This chain joins TRBV27 and TRBJ2-5; 11 nucleotides match TRBD2. Germline V gives CDR1 MNHEY, CDR2 SMNVEV (reference sequence). Trimming at V came to 5 bases and at J to 3 bases, leaving 5 bases not matched to a gene. The CDR3 is made up of 15 amino acids.

This chain links TRBV20-1 with TRBJ2-7; D call uncertain. The CDR3 is 12 residues long. CDR1 and CDR2 from the germline V gene are DFQATT and SNEGSKA (reference sequence). With 3 bases removed from V and 3 bases from J, the gap between germline ends came to 9 bases. Here the CDR3 reads CSASSHHYEQYF. The CDR3 coding sequence is TGCAGTGCTAGTTCCCATCACTACGAGCAGTACTTC.

The chain has TRBV29-1 and TRBJ2-3, with D unclear. Trimming removed 0 bases at V and 6 bases at J, with 7 bases between. Per germline, CDR1 SQVTM and CDR2 ANQGSEA. The CDR3 runs to 12 residues. CDR3 coding DNA: TGCAGCGTTGAAGAGCCGGCGGATACGCAGTATTTT. As protein: CSVEEPADTQYF.

This chain joins TRBV30 and TRBJ2-5; no definite D call. V shed 0 bases and J shed 5 bases, with 10 bases lying between them. This CDR3 contains 13 residues. The germline CDR1 and CDR2 sequences are GTSNPN and SVGIG (reference sequence). DNA of the CDR3: TGTGCCTGGAGTGTCGAGAACCGCGAGACCCAGTACTTC. This codes for CAWSVENRETQYF.

This sequence joins TRBV5-4 and TRBJ1-2; TRBD1 might be the D (6 bases). The CDR3 contains 14 residues. Germline values: CDR1 SGHNT, CDR2 YYREEE (reference sequence). Trimming pared 4 bases from V and 2 bases from J, leaving 12 bases between. Here the CDR3 reads CASSGQISNYGYTF. The CDR3 region has the DNA TGTGCCAGCAGCGGACAGATTTCAAACTATGGCTACACCTTC.

The V gene is TRBV6-1, the J gene TRBJ1-1, with D perhaps matching TRBD1 (5 bases). This CDR3 contains 16 residues. CDR1 and CDR2 (germline): MNHNS, SASEGT. V lost 2 bases and J lost 0, with 13 bases in between. The CDR3 sequence: CASSERIGAVNTEAFF. CDR3 sequence (DNA): TGTGCCAGCAGTGAACGAATCGGGGCAGTGAACACTGAAGCTTTCTTT.

The chain uses TRBV7-3 and TRBJ2-1; 7 bases align to TRBD2. Germline CDR1 is SGHTA and CDR2 is FQGTGA. Trimming removed 2 bases from V and 6 bases from J; junction bases left unmatched: 4. The CDR3 is 14 amino acids. The CDR3 protein is CASSLGGGPNEQFF. The CDR3 DNA reads TGTGCCAGCAGCTTAGGGGGAGGGCCCAATGAGCAGTTCTTC.

The chain has TRBV2 and TRBJ2-2; perhaps D is TRBD1 or TRBD2 (6 bases each). The CDR3 contains 14 residues. From germline, CDR1 is SNHLY and CDR2 FYNNEI. The V and J ends lost 6 bases and 6 bases respectively, with 14 bases between them. The CDR3 nucleotides are TGTGCCAGCAGGTCGGGGGCTTTAGCCGGGGAGCTGTTTTTT. It encodes CASRSGALAGELFF.

This rearrangement joins TRBV10-3 to TRBJ2-2, with D possibly being TRBD1 or TRBD2 (5 bases each). Looked up from germline, CDR1 is ENHRY and CDR2 is SYGVKD. V shed 9 bases and J shed 1 base, with 15 bases lying between them. The CDR3 consists of 15 residues. The CDR3 DNA reads as TGTGCCATACGGGACGGGATTTTGAACACCGGGGAGCTGTTTTTT. It is translated as CAIRDGILNTGELFF.

The chain uses TRBV5-1 and TRBJ2-1, with unresolved D. Trimming took 3 bases from V and 0 from J, leaving 10 bases between them. The length of the CDR3 is 15 residues. The germline gives CDR1 SGHRS, CDR2 YFSETQ. CDR3 DNA: TGCGCCAGCAGCTCAGACCCCAGCTCCTACAATGAGCAGTTCTTC. The encoded protein is CASSSDPSSYNEQFF.

The V call is TRBV7-2, the J call TRBJ1-2, with TRBD1 as a possible D gene (5 bases). CDR3 size: 13 residues. The V end was cut by 6 bases, the J end by 2 bases, with 10 bases between. Per germline, CDR1 SGHTA and CDR2 FQGNSA. The CDR3 loop is CASSWGSNYGYTF. The CDR3 region has the DNA TGTGCCAGCAGTTGGGGCAGCAACTATGGCTACACCTTC.

This chain joins TRBV11-2 and TRBJ2-7; TRBD1 matches at 7 bases. The CDR3 contains 16 residues. CDR1 and CDR2 (germline): SGHAT, FQNNGV. With V trimmed by 4 bases and J by 6 bases, 15 bases remained unmatched. This chain's CDR3 is CASSSKVVTGNREQYF. DNA for the CDR3: TGTGCCAGCAGCTCTAAGGTCGTGACAGGGAATCGCGAGCAGTACTTC.